Below are 22 T cell receptor beta chains sequenced from a single sample in a study of blood T cells in healthy people across ages. The use of a sample-barcoded 5' primer and a J-beta primer mix characterized a second PCR of roughly 6 to 11 cycles. TCRdb passed the 5' RACE reads through MiXCR, listing each CDR3 protein once. Seen here are roughly 860,000 distinct CDR3 sequences, under 80% observed once, and the top ten hold around a quarter. The sample taken for sequencing was blood. These receptors originate from a man aged 30-40 years in good health.

The chain couples TRBV20-1 to TRBJ2-3; D is possibly TRBD2 (6 bases). V was pared by 4 bases and J by 2 bases, with 34 bases between. CDR3 size: 21 residues. Per germline, CDR1 DFQATT and CDR2 SNEGSKA (reference sequence). CDR3 sequence (DNA): TGCAGTGCTACGTCTCTGCAGGGACTCGATGATTTTAGGGATGACACAGATACGCAGTATTTT. Residues: CSATSLQGLDDFRDDTDTQYF.

This clonotype was found a few times. The rearrangement uses TRBV6-1 and TRBJ2-1; no clear D gene. Germline loops: CDR1 MNHNS, CDR2 SASEGT. Trimming shortened V by 4 bases and J by 3 bases, and 22 bases separated the two germline ends. CDR3 length: 18 residues. The chain's CDR3 is CASSGALGSALGYNEQFF. The CDR3 DNA reads as TGTGCCAGCAGTGGGGCGTTGGGATCGGCGTTAGGCTACAATGAGCAGTTCTTC.

This clonotype was detected only a few times. The chain combines TRBV4-2 with TRBJ2-7; D is perhaps TRBD1 or TRBD2 (5 bases each). Trimming cost V 0 bases and J 0 bases, with 18 bases left between them. Per the germline V gene, CDR1 is LGHNA and CDR2 is YNFKEQ. The CDR3 consists of 18 residues. CDR3 bases: TGTGCCAGCAGCCAAGATATACCGGGACCGACTCTCTCCTACGAGCAGTACTTC. It encodes CASSQDIPGPTLSYEQYF.

The chain is built from TRBV6-2 or TRBV6-3 and TRBJ2-5; 14 bases fit TRBD2. The junction had 7 bases not matched to a gene; V was cut back by 4 bases and J by 0 bases. CDR1 and CDR2 (germline): MNHEY, SVGEGT. This CDR3 comprises 18 residues. The CDR3 region is CASSFPWTSGGHQETQYF. In DNA form, the CDR3 reads TGTGCCAGCAGTTTCCCCTGGACTAGCGGGGGGCACCAAGAGACCCAGTACTTC.

The J gene is TRBJ1-2, the V gene TRBV9; 12 bases line up with TRBD1. Germline CDR1 and CDR2: SGDLS and YYNGEE. V was pared by 0 bases and J by 8 bases, with 5 bases of the junction left unmatched. The CDR3 has 15 residues. In nucleotides, the CDR3 is TGTGCCAGCAGCGTAGGGGGACAGGGGGCGCGAGGCTACACCTTC. Protein product: CASSVGGQGARGYTF.

The rearrangement links TRBV19 to TRBJ1-6; unclear D gene. Trimming shortened V by 5 bases and J by 7 bases, and 12 bases separated the two germline ends. The CDR3 is made up of 14 amino acids. CDR1 is LNHDA and CDR2 is SQIVND in the germline V gene (reference sequence). CDR3 sequence (DNA): TGTGCCAGTAGTGATCGGGCCCTGAATTCACCCCTCCACTTT. Translating gives CASSDRALNSPLHF. Full variable domain (rest looked up from reference TRBV19 and TRBJ1-6): DGGITQSPKYLFRKEGQNVTLSCEQNLNHDAMYWYRQDPGQGLRLIYYSQIVNDFQKGDIAEGYSVSREKKESFPLTVTSAQKNPTAFYLCASSDRALNSPLHFGNGTRLTVT.

This clonotype was recorded a few times. At one boundary the junction diverges from the germline segment, which might be a read error. The chain combines TRBV20-1 with TRBJ2-4; 14 nucleotides align to TRBD2. Germline CDR1 reads DFQATT; CDR2 reads SNEGSKA (reference sequence). CDR3 length: 17 amino acids. This CDR3 reads CSARERLAGGPKNIQYF. CDR3 nucleotide sequence: TGCAGTGCTCGAGAACGACTAGCGGGGGGGCCCAAAAACATTCAGTACTTC.

The chain is built from TRBV6-2 or TRBV6-3 and TRBJ2-1; 8 bases line up with TRBD2. Trimming removed 6 bases from V and 7 bases from J; junction bases left unmatched: 8. The CDR3 has 14 residues. Germline CDR1 and CDR2: MNHEY and SVGEGT. CDR3 protein: CASRTGGPGNEQFF. The CDR3 nucleotides are TGTGCCAGCAGGACGGGGGGGCCGGGGAATGAGCAGTTCTTC.

The chain joins TRBV20-1 to TRBJ1-2; D gene ambiguous. Germline V lookup: CDR1 DFQATT, CDR2 SNEGSKA (reference sequence). Trimming took 1 base from V and 8 from J, leaving 11 bases between them. The CDR3 runs to 12 residues. The CDR3 DNA is TGCAGTGCTAGAGCCAGTCCGGGGGGCTACACCTTC. Translation: CSARASPGGYTF.

This chain joins TRBV20-1 and TRBJ2-7; 8 bases fit TRBD1. V gave up 3 bases and J gave up 5 bases; unmatched junction bases: 6. Looked up from germline, CDR1 is DFQATT and CDR2 is SNEGSKA (reference sequence). The length of the CDR3 is 13 residues. The CDR3 DNA reads as TGCAGTGCTAGTTCAGGGGGCAACCACGAGCAGTACTTC. It yields the protein CSASSGGNHEQYF.

The rearrangement uses TRBV13 and TRBJ2-7; maybe TRBD2 (5 bases). The CDR3 covers 15 residues. Germline loops: CDR1 PRHDT, CDR2 FYEKMQ (reference sequence). V lost 5 bases and J 0 bases, leaving 14 bases between the germline ends. This CDR3 is CASSQRGRSSYEQYF. The CDR3 DNA is TGTGCCAGCAGCCAGCGCGGGCGGAGCTCCTACGAGCAGTACTTC.

CDR3 sequence (DNA): TGTGCCAGCAGTTTATCCCGGCTAGCGGGGATCATCGAGACCCAGTACTTC. This sequence encodes CASSLSRLAGIIETQYF. The genes are TRBV28 and TRBJ2-5; 9 bases are a match to TRBD2. Per germline, CDR1 MDHEN and CDR2 SYDVKM. The V gene end was trimmed by 1 base and the J gene end by 5 bases; junction bases not matched to a gene: 11. The length of the CDR3 is 17 residues.

This clonotype was recorded once. The V call is TRBV11-2, the J call TRBJ2-5; no clear D gene. The DNA end favors TRBJ2-7, so the J call may be wrong. The CDR3 is made up of 14 amino acids. Germline assignment: CDR1 SGHAT and CDR2 FQNNGV. The CDR3 region is CASSQDVWVGEQYF. The CDR3 bases are TGTGCCAGCAGCCAAGACGTGTGGGTTGGCGAGCAGTACTTC.

The rearrangement uses TRBV4-3 and TRBJ2-2; maybe TRBD2 (7 bases). The CDR3 is made up of 14 amino acids. Trimming left V 1 base short and J 6 bases short, with 9 bases between. In germline, CDR1 is LGHNA, CDR2 YSLEER. This CDR3 is CASSQGEGAGELFF. CDR3 nucleotides: TGCGCCAGCAGCCAAGGGGAGGGGGCCGGGGAGCTGTTTTTT.

This chain connects TRBV28 to TRBJ1-5, with TRBD1 identical over 8 bases. CDR1 and CDR2 from the germline V gene are MDHEN and SYDVKM. Trimming cost V 3 bases and J 4 bases; bases outside gene matches: 5. The CDR3 is made up of 15 amino acids. The CDR3 nucleotides are TGTGCCAGCAGTTTCCCGACAGGGGTGAATCAGCCCCAGCATTTT. It codes for CASSFPTGVNQPQHF.

The chain employs TRBV5-1 and TRBJ2-7; D might be TRBD1 (6 bases). The CDR3 runs to 14 residues. The germline V gene encodes CDR1 SGHRS and CDR2 YFSETQ. The germline V and J ends were trimmed by 0 bases and 5 bases, with 12 bases remaining between them. CDR3 nucleotide sequence: TGCGCCAGCAGCTTGGACAGGGTCTTGAACGAGCAGTACTTC. Translated: CASSLDRVLNEQYF.

There are a few counts of this clonotype. DNA of the CDR3: TGTGCCAGCAGCCCCTTTACAGGGGGCCACGAGCAGTACTTC. Its translation is CASSPFTGGHEQYF. The rearrangement uses TRBV4-2 and TRBJ2-7; 9 nucleotides match TRBD1. With V trimmed by 4 bases and J by 5 bases, 6 bases remained unmatched. Germline V CDR1 and CDR2: LGHNA, YNFKEQ. This CDR3 has 14 amino acids.

This clonotype was observed a few times. The chain has TRBV29-1 and TRBJ2-7, with 9 bases fitting TRBD1. The trim removed 1 base at V and 2 bases at J, leaving 6 bases unmatched. The germline V gene encodes CDR1 SQVTM and CDR2 ANQGSEA. This CDR3 region has 15 residues. For the CDR3, the DNA is TGCAGCGTTGAAGGGACAGGGGCAGCCCCCTACGAGCAGTACTTC. This codes for CSVEGTGAAPYEQYF.

V is TRBV29-1 and J is TRBJ2-2; TRBD2 is a possible D gene (6 bases). Trimming stripped 5 bases from V and 4 bases from J, with 14 bases between. From germline, CDR1 is SQVTM and CDR2 ANQGSEA. CDR3 length: 14 residues. The CDR3 DNA reads TGCAGCGTTAGAGGACTGGGAGGCACCGGGGAGCTGTTTTTT. Translated, it gives CSVRGLGGTGELFF.

The chain has TRBV28 and TRBJ2-1; 8 positions agree with TRBD2. With 1 base clipped from V and 6 bases from J, the junction kept 11 bases outside the gene matches. Germline V gene lookup returns CDR1 MDHEN and CDR2 SYDVKM. This CDR3 has 17 residues. The CDR3 loop is CASSLSRAGAPFNEQFF. The CDR3 coding sequence is TGTGCCAGCAGTTTATCTCGAGCGGGGGCCCCCTTCAATGAGCAGTTCTTC.

This rearrangement joins TRBV15 to TRBJ1-1, with TRBD1 matching 7 bases. The ends lost 0 bases at V and 5 bases at J; junction bases unmatched: 9. Per germline, CDR1 LNHNV and CDR2 YYDKDF (reference sequence). The length of the CDR3 is 16 residues. The CDR3 here is CATSRDPQGRGTEAFF. In nucleotides, the CDR3 is TGTGCCACCAGCAGAGATCCACAGGGGAGAGGTACTGAAGCTTTCTTT.

The chain links TRBV4-3 to TRBJ2-3; TRBD2 might be the D (6 bases). CDR3 length: 15 residues. The V and J ends lost 1 base and 6 bases respectively, with 14 bases between them. Germline CDR1 and CDR2: LGHNA and YSLEER. The CDR3 sequence: CASSQGGTATDTQYF. CDR3 bases: TGCGCCAGCAGCCAAGGGGGGACTGCCACCGATACGCAGTATTTT.